The 2 T cell receptor beta chains presented below share a single source sample, sequenced in a study of OX40 agonist ivuxolimab in advanced cancers. Sequenced by immunoSEQ multiplex PCR; TCRdb stores in-frame clones only, minus some. Of roughly 14,000 clones listed, 82% are singletons. Here the sequenced sample was CD4+ or CD8+ T cells sorted from blood, taken in a trial of the OX40 agonist ivuxolimab. The receptor source for this set is an adult with an advanced solid tumor such as melanoma, head and neck, liver or kidney cancer.

This chain connects TRBV7-8 to TRBJ2-5; D unclear. With 4 bases removed from V and 5 bases from J, the gap between germline ends came to 11 bases. The CDR3 runs 13 residues. The germline V gene encodes CDR1 SGHVS and CDR2 FQNEAQ. The CDR3 sequence: CASSSKGRETQYF. The CDR3 DNA reads TGTGCCAGCAGCTCTAAGGGTCGGGAGACCCAGTACTTC.

J is TRBJ2-3 and V is TRBV4-3; D uncertain. Trimming cost V 0 bases and J 1 base, with 17 bases left between them. The germline V gene encodes CDR1 LGHNA and CDR2 YSLEER. CDR3 length equals 18 residues. The chain's CDR3 is CASSQEMLVGSRTDTQYF. In DNA, the CDR3 is TGCGCCAGCAGCCAAGAGATGCTTGTCGGATCTCGCACAGATACGCAGTATTTT.